Detailed here is one TCR beta chain. This clone's antigen is unknown. The sample holds no much larger clone one base away, and base qualities are not on file. CDR3 length: 15 amino acids, cysteine to phenylalanine. Here the CDR3 DNA is all that survives: 45 bases in frame from base 1. V loses 0 bases of germline sequence and J loses 0 bases, and the interval between the two ends is 9 bases. CDR1 and CDR2, per the germline V gene, are SGDLS and YYNGEE. The collaborating institutions used their own protocols to collect whole blood in K2EDTA tubes. Collaborator samples were shipped for TCRbeta analysis as frozen whole blood, isolated PBMCs, or DNA extracted from either sample type. The data originate from a study of blood T cell repertoires in COVID-19 (dated by TCRdb to about 2020). A note on the overall study: Collaborator samples came from the United States, Italy and Spain and covered acute and convalescent phases of COVID-19. The prospective study material was composed of cDNA or gDNA derived from T cells, B-cell-depleted T cells, or PBMCs. The dataset comprised deeply sampled blood TCRbeta repertoires from subjects exposed to, actively infected with, or recovered from COVID-19. The repertoires were released in a freely available public database intended as a resource for research on the immune response to SARS-CoV-2. The samples were drawn from two sources: the first 160 participants of the ongoing ImmuneRACE study, and 1,254 subjects contributed by 6 global collaborators. A de-identified subject ID, COVID-19 status, age in years and sex were almost always included in the sample metadata. HLA class I and class II types, where available, came from metadata supplied by the sample provider rather than from assay-based typing. Study-wide conclusions, independent of this receptor: The amount of clinical and demographic metadata varied by source and participant and was provided uncurated.

TCRbeta CDR3 regions were amplified from genomic DNA using the immunoSEQ Assay, a bias-controlled multiplex PCR. On the study's bioinformatics: Nucleated cell counts per sample were estimated from amplification of reference gene primers within the assay. To quantify the absolute abundance of each unique TCRbeta CDR3 rearrangement, sequence reads were collapsed and filtered. For each sample, productive Simpson clonality was calculated as the square root of Simpson's diversity index across productive rearrangements. TCRdb took over this immuneACCESS table, retaining in-frame rearrangements with V and J assigned. Such tables are incomplete; in checked studies, under half of the missing clones stem from an unresolved V gene, and the remainder is unexplained. For V, J and clone size, that table is used; D and trimming come from the DNA. This sample gives 150,000 to 200,000 clones in total; more than 75% of them show up just once. The ten largest make up approximately 4% of the sample.

The sequence links TRBV9 to TRBJ1-1; there is no confident call for the D gene. The origin of this receptor is a human donor in a cohort sampled during active COVID-19. Sequencing was performed on peripheral blood. The bases are TGTGCCAGCAGCGTAGGTGGAGGGATGAACACTGAAGCTTTCTTT. This yields the protein CASSVGGGMNTEAFF.